This T cell receptor (beta chain) derives from a study of T-cell reconstitution after alpha-beta-depleted transplantation in children. This CDR3 is 17 amino acids long. Germline-derived CDR1 and CDR2 are LNHDA and SQIVND (reference sequence). The J segment lost 4 bases and the V segment lost 4 bases, leaving 15 bases of the junction unmatched. Library preparation (for TCRbeta) was performed with unique molecular identifiers. TCRdb redid the calling of the PCR reads with MiXCR, one entry per CDR3 protein. The sample lists about 610,000 distinct CDR3 sequences, over 9.5% occurring once. The sequencing here drew on PBMCs from the stem cell graft donor, taken from the stem cell graft. The V and J genes are TRBV19 and TRBJ2-5; 7 bases are a match to TRBD1. The clonotype was recovered from a human donor who donated a stem cell graft to a child with acute myeloid leukemia. CDR3 sequence reads: CASSSPTGTAYGETQYF. The CDR3 DNA reads as TGTGCCAGTAGTAGTCCCACCGGGACAGCTTATGGAGAGACCCAGTACTTC.